The sequence of this T cell receptor (beta chain) was determined in a study of blood T cell repertoires in COVID-19. Study summary: The United States, Italy and Spain supplied acute and convalescent COVID-19 samples. From T cells, B-cell-depleted T cells, or PBMCs came the material, which was cDNA or gDNA.

Authors' processing steps: Reference gene primer amplification yielded estimated nucleated cell counts. The method was immunoSEQ multiplex PCR; TCRdb's version includes in-frame clones alone and lacks a portion of them. For V, J and clone size, that table is used; D and trimming come from the DNA. The data hold 250,000 or so clones, with 90% observed a single time. The CDR3 totals 12 residues. The V and J ends lost 5 bases and 4 bases respectively, with 8 bases between them. Germline V lookup: CDR1 MNHEY, CDR2 SVGEGT. Sequencing was done on a sample of peripheral blood. The source of this sequence is an older woman with COVID-19, enrolled during active disease. The chain recombines TRBV6-2 or TRBV6-3 with TRBJ1-2, with D tentatively TRBD1 (5 bases). The CDR3 DNA reads TGTGCCAGCAGTCAAGACAGCTATGGCTACACCTTC. It codes for CASSQDSYGYTF.